This T cell receptor beta chain was found in a study of cytomegalovirus exposure and HLA in healthy donors. Study context: The 120 or so validation repertoires used a platform that matched the one used for the 666 first-cohort repertoires, as a later analysis reported. Study observations and caveats: The classifier reportedly diagnosed cytomegalovirus status with high sensitivity and specificity. Subsequent analysis revealed that first-cohort TCR clusters tended to co-occur in the roughly 120 validation repertoires.

Note on this clone: Its matching antigen is unknown.

Separate from the roughly 720-subject first cohort, the roughly 120-subject validation cohort was the one that the donors belonged to. Assay used: immunoSEQ multiplex PCR; TCRdb lists only in-frame clones, some missing. The sample includes around 180,000 clones, over 65% of them seen just once. Germline V gene lookup returns CDR1 SEHNR and CDR2 FQNEAQ (reference sequence). Trimming removed 6 bases at V and 7 bases at J, with 12 bases between. The CDR3 covers 12 residues. This clonotype was sampled from a man between 18 and 35 years old in good health and CMV-seropositive. Input material: PBMCs. This chain links TRBV7-9 with TRBJ2-5; D is uncertain. CDR3 loop: CASSIPPGTQYF. The CDR3 coding sequence is TGTGCCAGCAGTATCCCACCGGGGACCCAGTACTTC.